A selection of T cell receptor beta chains follows, all from one sample in a study of OX40 agonist ivuxolimab in advanced cancers. The data were produced by immunoSEQ multiplex PCR, yet TCRdb's version contains in-frame clones alone and is incomplete. The sample has tens of thousands of clones; about four fifths are singletons. The input for sequencing was CD4+ or CD8+ T cells sorted from blood, taken in a trial of the OX40 agonist ivuxolimab. The receptors originated from an adult with an advanced solid tumor such as melanoma, head and neck, liver or kidney cancer. The CDR3 runs from the conserved cysteine through the conserved F or W. The D gene is left open where the match is weak. Expanded clones are given a class, and other clones once, few, many or no size at all.

v_gene: TRBV30
abundance: -
j_gene: TRBJ1-1
d_gene: -
len: 12
CDR3nt: TGTGCCTGGGGGGGGCAGCACACTGAAGCTTTCTTT
CDR3aa: CAWGGQHTEAFF

v_gene: TRBV29-1
abundance: -
j_gene: TRBJ2-7
d_gene: TRBD1
len: 14
CDR3nt: TGCAGCGTTGAATGGGACAGGGGTACCTACGAGCAGTACTTC
CDR3aa: CSVEWDRGTYEQYF

v_gene: TRBV4-3
abundance: -
j_gene: TRBJ2-6
d_gene: -
len: 18
CDR3nt: TGCGCCAGCAGCCAAAGCCCTAGCGACAGCTCTGGGGCCAACGTCCTGACTTTC
CDR3aa: CASSQSPSDSSGANVLTF

v_gene: TRBV7-9
abundance: -
j_gene: TRBJ1-1
d_gene: -
len: 13
CDR3nt: TGTGCCAGCAGCTCTGCTTGGGCACCGGAGGCTTTCTTT
CDR3aa: CASSSAWAPEAFF

v_gene: TRBV7-8
abundance: -
j_gene: TRBJ2-7
d_gene: TRBD1
len: 15
CDR3nt: TGTGCCAGCAGCTTAGGAGGGACAGACTCCTACGAGCAGTACTTC
CDR3aa: CASSLGGTDSYEQYF

v_gene: TRBV20-1
abundance: -
j_gene: TRBJ1-1
d_gene: -
len: 11
CDR3nt: TGCAGTGCTAGTACTAACACTGAAGCTTTCTTT
CDR3aa: CSASTNTEAFF

v_gene: TRBV9
abundance: -
j_gene: TRBJ2-2
d_gene: -
len: 15
CDR3nt: TGTGCCAGCGCGAGGCGGGATCGGAACACCGGGGAGCTGTTTTTT
CDR3aa: CASARRDRNTGELFF

v_gene: TRBV5-4
abundance: few
j_gene: TRBJ1-1
d_gene: -
len: 16
CDR3nt: TGTGCCAGCAGCTCAGGGAACCCAACTTTGAACACTGAAGCTTTCTTT
CDR3aa: CASSSGNPTLNTEAFF

v_gene: TRBV18
abundance: -
j_gene: TRBJ2-7
d_gene: -
len: 13
CDR3nt: TGTGCCAGCTCACCAGGATCTGAACAGGAGCAGTACTTC
CDR3aa: CASSPGSEQEQYF

v_gene: TRBV5-1
abundance: -
j_gene: TRBJ2-3
d_gene: -
len: 15
CDR3nt: TGCGCCAGCAGCTTGGTGGCAGGGAGAGGAGATACGCAGTATTTT
CDR3aa: CASSLVAGRGDTQYF

v_gene: TRBV7-9
abundance: -
j_gene: TRBJ1-1
d_gene: TRBD1
len: 14
CDR3nt: TGTGCCAGCAGCTCACAGGGGGCGGAAACTGAAGCTTTCTTT
CDR3aa: CASSSQGAETEAFF

v_gene: TRBV30
abundance: -
j_gene: TRBJ1-2
d_gene: -
len: 12
CDR3nt: TGTGCCTGGATAGGGGATAACTATGGCTACACCTTC
CDR3aa: CAWIGDNYGYTF

v_gene: TRBV5-4
abundance: -
j_gene: TRBJ1-1
d_gene: -
len: 15
CDR3nt: TGTGCCAGCAGCGGGACCTCAGGGGTGGGAACTGAAGCTTTCTTT
CDR3aa: CASSGTSGVGTEAFF

v_gene: TRBV19
abundance: -
j_gene: TRBJ2-7
d_gene: TRBD1
len: 15
CDR3nt: TGTGCCAGTAGACCGGGACAGGGGGCCGCCTACGAGCAGTACTTC
CDR3aa: CASRPGQGAAYEQYF

v_gene: TRBV27
abundance: -
j_gene: TRBJ2-7
d_gene: TRBD1
len: 14
CDR3nt: TGTGCCAGCAGTTTAAAGGACAGGACCTACGAGCAGTACTTC
CDR3aa: CASSLKDRTYEQYF

v_gene: TRBV7-2
abundance: -
j_gene: TRBJ2-1
d_gene: -
len: 15
CDR3nt: TGTGCCAGCAGCCAAAGGCGGGGAATCAACAATGAGCAGTTCTTC
CDR3aa: CASSQRRGINNEQFF

v_gene: TRBV11-2
abundance: -
j_gene: TRBJ2-5
d_gene: -
len: 14
CDR3nt: TGTGCCAGCAGCTTAGCGCCAGTCTCAGAGACCCAGTACTTC
CDR3aa: CASSLAPVSETQYF

v_gene: TRBV2
abundance: -
j_gene: TRBJ2-7
d_gene: TRBD2
len: 17
CDR3nt: TGTGCCAGCGGGGAGGGGTTACCAAAGGTTGGCTCCTACGAGCAGTACTTC
CDR3aa: CASGEGLPKVGSYEQYF

v_gene: TRBV7-2
abundance: -
j_gene: TRBJ1-2
d_gene: -
len: 13
CDR3nt: TGTGCCAGCAGCTTGGACGGCCGCGATGGCTACACCTTC
CDR3aa: CASSLDGRDGYTF

v_gene: TRBV9
abundance: -
j_gene: TRBJ2-5
d_gene: -
len: 15
CDR3nt: TGTGCCAGCAGCGTAGATATAGACAGCCAAGAGACCCAGTACTTC
CDR3aa: CASSVDIDSQETQYF

v_gene: TRBV13
abundance: -
j_gene: TRBJ2-7
d_gene: -
len: 14
CDR3nt: TGTGCCAGCAGCTCCACTAGGCCCCCCTACGAGCAGTACTTC
CDR3aa: CASSSTRPPYEQYF

v_gene: TRBV25-1
abundance: once
j_gene: TRBJ2-7
d_gene: TRBD2
len: 16
CDR3nt: TGTGCCAGCAGTGATCTTGGGACTAGCGGTTCCTACGAGCAGTACTTC
CDR3aa: CASSDLGTSGSYEQYF

v_gene: TRBV9
abundance: -
j_gene: TRBJ1-6
d_gene: -
len: 13
CDR3nt: TGTGCCAGCAGCGTAGCAAGTAATTCACCCCTCCACTTT
CDR3aa: CASSVASNSPLHF

v_gene: TRBV4-1
abundance: -
j_gene: TRBJ1-4
d_gene: -
len: 16
CDR3nt: TGCGCCAGCAGCCACGGCAGGGGTGAGGCTAATGAAAAACTGTTTTTT
CDR3aa: CASSHGRGEANEKLFF

v_gene: TRBV7-9
abundance: -
j_gene: TRBJ2-5
d_gene: -
len: 11
CDR3nt: TGTGCCAGCAGCTTGGGGAAGACCCAGTACTTC
CDR3aa: CASSLGKTQYF

v_gene: TRBV28
abundance: -
j_gene: TRBJ2-4
d_gene: -
len: 14
CDR3nt: TGTGCCAGCAGCAGACAGCAAGCCAAAAACATTCAGTACTTC
CDR3aa: CASSRQQAKNIQYF

v_gene: TRBV7-8
abundance: -
j_gene: TRBJ1-4
d_gene: -
len: 12
CDR3nt: TGTGCCAGCAGCTTAACCGTGGGAGAGCCGTTTTTT
CDR3aa: CASSLTVGEPFF

v_gene: TRBV5-1
abundance: -
j_gene: TRBJ1-2
d_gene: -
len: 15
CDR3nt: TGCGCCAGCAGCTGGGGGGACGGTTCTAACTATGGCTACACCTTC
CDR3aa: CASSWGDGSNYGYTF

v_gene: TRBV30
abundance: -
j_gene: TRBJ1-5
d_gene: -
len: 13
CDR3nt: TGTGCCTGGACGGGGGGGTTCAATCAGCCCCAGCATTTT
CDR3aa: CAWTGGFNQPQHF

v_gene: TRBV6-1
abundance: few
j_gene: TRBJ2-5
d_gene: -
len: 14
CDR3nt: TGTGCCAGCAGTGGGGGGGGGCCCCAAGAGACCCAGTACTTC
CDR3aa: CASSGGGPQETQYF